This T cell receptor (beta chain) derives from a study of T cells in pancreatic ductal adenocarcinoma. Whole-study findings and limits: Unique clonotypes were around 7.6-fold more numerous in blood than in tumor.

The CDR3 has 11 amino acids. Germline assignment: CDR1 MNHNY and CDR2 SVGAGI (reference sequence). With V trimmed by 8 bases and J by 6 bases, 2 bases remained unmatched. This table comes from immunoSEQ multiplex PCR, and its TCRdb copy is limited to in-frame clones, with some not included. The sample shows 97,000 or so clones, roughly 95% of them seen only once. The selected patients with pancreatic ductal adenocarcinoma had surgery but no neoadjuvant therapy. About this clone: Its antigen is unknown.

This sequence joins TRBV6-6 and TRBJ2-7; the match to TRBD1 covers 9 bases. Sequenced input: PBMCs. This receptor was taken from a human donor with pancreatic ductal adenocarcinoma. The CDR3 nucleotides read TGTGCCAGCGGACAGGGGAGCGAGCAGTACTTC. Amino acids: CASGQGSEQYF.